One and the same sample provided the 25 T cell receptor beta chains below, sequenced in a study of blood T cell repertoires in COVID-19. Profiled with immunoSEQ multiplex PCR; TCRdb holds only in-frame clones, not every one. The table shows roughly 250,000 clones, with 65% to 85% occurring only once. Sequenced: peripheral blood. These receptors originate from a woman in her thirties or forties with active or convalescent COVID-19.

The CDR3 DNA sequence: TGCGCCAGCAGCGCAGTTATGAACACTGAAGCTTTCTTT. Translating it yields CASSAVMNTEAFF. The chain combines TRBV5-1 with TRBJ1-1; no definite D call. Germline V lookup: CDR1 SGHRS, CDR2 YFSETQ. Trimming took off 4 bases at V and 0 bases at J, with 7 bases between the two ends. CDR3 length equals 13 residues.

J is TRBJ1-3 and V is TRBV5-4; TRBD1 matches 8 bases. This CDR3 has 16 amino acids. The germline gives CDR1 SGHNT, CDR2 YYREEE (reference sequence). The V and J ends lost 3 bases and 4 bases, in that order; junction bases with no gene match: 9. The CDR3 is CASSYAWDRSGNTIYF. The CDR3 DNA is TGTGCCAGCAGCTATGCCTGGGACAGGTCAGGAAACACCATATATTTT.

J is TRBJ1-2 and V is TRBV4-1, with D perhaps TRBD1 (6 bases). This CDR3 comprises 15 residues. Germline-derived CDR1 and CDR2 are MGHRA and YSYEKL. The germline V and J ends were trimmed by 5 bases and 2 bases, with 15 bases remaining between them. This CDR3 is CASSYEDQGNYGYTF. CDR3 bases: TGCGCCAGCAGCTACGAGGACCAGGGGAACTATGGCTACACCTTC.

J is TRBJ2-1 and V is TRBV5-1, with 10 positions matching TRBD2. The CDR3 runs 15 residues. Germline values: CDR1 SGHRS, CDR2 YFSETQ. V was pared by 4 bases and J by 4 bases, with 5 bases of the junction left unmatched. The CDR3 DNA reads TGCGCCAGCAGCACGACTAGCGGGTCTTACAATGAGCAGTTCTTC. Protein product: CASSTTSGSYNEQFF.

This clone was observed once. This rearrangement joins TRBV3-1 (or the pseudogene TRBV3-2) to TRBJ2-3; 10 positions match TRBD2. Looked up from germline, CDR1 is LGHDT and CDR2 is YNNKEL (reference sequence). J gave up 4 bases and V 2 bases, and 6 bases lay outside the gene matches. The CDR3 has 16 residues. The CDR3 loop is CASSQILAGSADTQYF. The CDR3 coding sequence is TGTGCCAGCAGCCAAATACTAGCGGGGTCCGCAGATACGCAGTATTTT.

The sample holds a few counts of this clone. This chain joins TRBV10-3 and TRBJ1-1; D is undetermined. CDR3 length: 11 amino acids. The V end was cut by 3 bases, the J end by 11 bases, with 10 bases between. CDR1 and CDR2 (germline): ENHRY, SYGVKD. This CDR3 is CAISEGQRAFF. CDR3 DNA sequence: TGTGCCATCAGTGAAGGGCAGCGGGCTTTCTTT.

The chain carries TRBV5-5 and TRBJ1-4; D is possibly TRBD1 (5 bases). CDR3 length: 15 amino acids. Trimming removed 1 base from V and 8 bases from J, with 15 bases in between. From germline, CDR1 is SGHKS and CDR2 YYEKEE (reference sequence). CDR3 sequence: CASSLLRGGREKLFF. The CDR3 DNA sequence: TGTGCCAGCAGCTTGCTACGGGGGGGACGGGAAAAACTGTTTTTT.

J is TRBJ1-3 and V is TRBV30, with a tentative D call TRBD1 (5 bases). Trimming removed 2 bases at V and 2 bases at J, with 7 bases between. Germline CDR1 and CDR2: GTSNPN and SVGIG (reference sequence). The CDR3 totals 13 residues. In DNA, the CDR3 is TGTGCCTGGAGTAAGGGGACTGGAAACACCATATATTTT. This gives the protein CAWSKGTGNTIYF. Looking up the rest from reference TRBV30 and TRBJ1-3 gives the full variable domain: SQTIHQWPATLVQPVGSPLSLECTVEGTSNPNLYWYRQAAGRGLQLLFYSVGIGQISSEVPQNLSASRPQDRQFILSSKKLLLSDSGFYLCAWSKGTGNTIYFGEGSWLTVV.

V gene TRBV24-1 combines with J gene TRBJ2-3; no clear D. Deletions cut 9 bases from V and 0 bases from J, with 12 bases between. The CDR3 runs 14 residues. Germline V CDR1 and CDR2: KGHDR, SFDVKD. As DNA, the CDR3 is TGTGCCACCCGCGCTCCCGCAAGCACAGATACGCAGTATTTT. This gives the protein CATRAPASTDTQYF.

Here the CDR3 reads CASSLEVGGQTEAFF. The CDR3 DNA is TGCGCCAGCAGCTTGGAGGTAGGGGGCCAGACTGAAGCTTTCTTT. This chain uses TRBV5-1 with TRBJ1-1; 7 bases line up with TRBD1. The V segment lost 0 bases and the J segment 5 bases; nucleotides outside the gene matches: 7. Germline V CDR1 and CDR2: SGHRS, YFSETQ. The CDR3 spans 15 residues.

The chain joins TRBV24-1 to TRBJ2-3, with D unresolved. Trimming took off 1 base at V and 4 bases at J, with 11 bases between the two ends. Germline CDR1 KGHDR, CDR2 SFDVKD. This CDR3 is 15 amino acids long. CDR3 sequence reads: CATSDLNNNPDTQYF. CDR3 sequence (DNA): TGTGCCACCAGTGATTTAAACAATAACCCAGATACGCAGTATTTT.

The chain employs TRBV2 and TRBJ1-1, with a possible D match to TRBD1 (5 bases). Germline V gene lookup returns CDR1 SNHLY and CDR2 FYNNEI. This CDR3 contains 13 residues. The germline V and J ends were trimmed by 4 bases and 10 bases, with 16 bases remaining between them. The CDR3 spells CASSGEVGVGAFF. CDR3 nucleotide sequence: TGTGCCAGCAGTGGGGAGGTGGGGGTTGGAGCTTTCTTT.

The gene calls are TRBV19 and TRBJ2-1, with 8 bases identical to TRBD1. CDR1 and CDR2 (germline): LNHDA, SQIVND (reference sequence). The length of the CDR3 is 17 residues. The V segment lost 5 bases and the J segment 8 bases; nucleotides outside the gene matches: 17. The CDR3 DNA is TGTGCCAGTAGTGATCCGGGACAGGTTAGGGACTTCGATGAGCAGTTCTTC. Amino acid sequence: CASSDPGQVRDFDEQFF.

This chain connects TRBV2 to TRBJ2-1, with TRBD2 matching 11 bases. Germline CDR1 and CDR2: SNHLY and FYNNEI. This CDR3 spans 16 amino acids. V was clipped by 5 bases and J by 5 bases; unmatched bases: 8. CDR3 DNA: TGTGCCAGCAGTTATCCGGGACTAGCGGTGAACAATGAGCAGTTCTTC. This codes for CASSYPGLAVNNEQFF.

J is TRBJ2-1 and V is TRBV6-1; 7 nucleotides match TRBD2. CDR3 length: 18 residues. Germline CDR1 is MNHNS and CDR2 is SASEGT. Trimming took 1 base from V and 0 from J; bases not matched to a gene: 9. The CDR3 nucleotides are TGTGCCAGCAGTGAAGGCGGTAGCGGGTGGAGCTCCTACAATGAGCAGTTCTTC. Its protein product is CASSEGGSGWSSYNEQFF.

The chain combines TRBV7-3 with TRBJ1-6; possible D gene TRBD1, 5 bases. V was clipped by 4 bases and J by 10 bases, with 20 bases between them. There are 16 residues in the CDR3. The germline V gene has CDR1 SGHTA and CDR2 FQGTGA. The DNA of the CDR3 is TGTGCCAGCAGCTCCTTGGGGCCTGGCAGCCGATCACCCCTCCACTTT. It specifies CASSSLGPGSRSPLHF. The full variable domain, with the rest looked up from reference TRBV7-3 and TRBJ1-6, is GAGVSQTPSNKVTEKGKYVELRCDPISGHTALYWYRQSLGQGPEFLIYFQGTGAADDSGLPNDRFFAVRPEGSVSTLKIQRTERGDSAVYLCASSSLGPGSRSPLHFGNGTRLTVT.

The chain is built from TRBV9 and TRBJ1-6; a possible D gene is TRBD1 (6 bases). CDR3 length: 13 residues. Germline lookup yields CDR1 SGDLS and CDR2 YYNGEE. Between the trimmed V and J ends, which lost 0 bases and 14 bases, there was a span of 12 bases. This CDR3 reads CASSVVTGMTLHF. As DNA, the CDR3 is TGTGCCAGCAGCGTAGTAACAGGGATGACCCTCCACTTT.

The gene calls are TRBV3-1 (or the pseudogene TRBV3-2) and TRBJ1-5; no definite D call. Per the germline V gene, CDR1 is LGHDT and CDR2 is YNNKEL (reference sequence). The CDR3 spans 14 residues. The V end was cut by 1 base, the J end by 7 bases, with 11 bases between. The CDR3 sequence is CASSQVRSGQPQHF. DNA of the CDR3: TGTGCCAGCAGCCAAGTTCGTTCCGGGCAGCCCCAGCATTTT.

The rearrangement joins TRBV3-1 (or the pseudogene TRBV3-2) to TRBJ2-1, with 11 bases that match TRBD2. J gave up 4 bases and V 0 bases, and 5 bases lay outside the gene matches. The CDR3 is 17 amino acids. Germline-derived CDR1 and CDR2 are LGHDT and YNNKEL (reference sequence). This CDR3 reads CASSQDIAGGLYNEQFF. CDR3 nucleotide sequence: TGTGCCAGCAGCCAAGATATAGCGGGGGGGCTGTACAATGAGCAGTTCTTC.

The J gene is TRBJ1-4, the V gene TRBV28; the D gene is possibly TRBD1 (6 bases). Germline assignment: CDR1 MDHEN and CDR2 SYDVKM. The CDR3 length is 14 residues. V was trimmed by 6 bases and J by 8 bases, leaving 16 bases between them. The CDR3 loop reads CASRPPGEGEKLFF. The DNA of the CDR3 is TGTGCCAGCAGACCCCCAGGGGAGGGGGAAAAACTGTTTTTT.

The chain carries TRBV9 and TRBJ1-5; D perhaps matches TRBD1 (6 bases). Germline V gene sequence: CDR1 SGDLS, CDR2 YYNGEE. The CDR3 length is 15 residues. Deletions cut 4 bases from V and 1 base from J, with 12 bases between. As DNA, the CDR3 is TGTGCCAGCAGCAAGACAGGACAGAGCAATCAGCCCCAGCATTTT. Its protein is CASSKTGQSNQPQHF.

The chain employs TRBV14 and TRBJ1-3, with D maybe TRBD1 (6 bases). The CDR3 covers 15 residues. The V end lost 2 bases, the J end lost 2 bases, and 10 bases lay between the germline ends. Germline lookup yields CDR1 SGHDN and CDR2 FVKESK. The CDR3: CASSQFRGPGNTIYF. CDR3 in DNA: TGTGCCAGCAGCCAATTCAGGGGACCTGGAAACACCATATATTTT.

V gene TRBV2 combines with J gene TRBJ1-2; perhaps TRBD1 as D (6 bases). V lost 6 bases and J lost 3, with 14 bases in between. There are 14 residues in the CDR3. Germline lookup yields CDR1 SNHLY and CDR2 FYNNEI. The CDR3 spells CASSLLGADYGYTF. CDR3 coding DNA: TGTGCCAGCAGCCTCTTGGGGGCAGACTATGGCTACACCTTC.

The CDR3 nucleotides are TGCGCCAGCAGCCAGAGCGGGGGGGAGCTGTTTTTT. This codes for CASSQSGGELFF. The V gene is TRBV5-1, the J gene TRBJ2-2; tentative D call: TRBD2 (6 bases). Trimming removed 4 bases at V and 8 bases at J, with 9 bases between. The CDR3 loop spans 12 amino acids. CDR1 is SGHRS and CDR2 is YFSETQ in the germline V gene.

Written as DNA, the CDR3 is TGTGCCAGCAGCGAAAACAGTAATGAGCAGTTCTTC. Amino acids: CASSENSNEQFF. The chain uses TRBV11-3 and TRBJ2-1, with D unclear. The CDR3 is 12 amino acids. Germline V gene sequence: CDR1 SGHNT, CDR2 YENEEA. Trimming left V 5 bases short and J 7 bases short, with 9 bases between.